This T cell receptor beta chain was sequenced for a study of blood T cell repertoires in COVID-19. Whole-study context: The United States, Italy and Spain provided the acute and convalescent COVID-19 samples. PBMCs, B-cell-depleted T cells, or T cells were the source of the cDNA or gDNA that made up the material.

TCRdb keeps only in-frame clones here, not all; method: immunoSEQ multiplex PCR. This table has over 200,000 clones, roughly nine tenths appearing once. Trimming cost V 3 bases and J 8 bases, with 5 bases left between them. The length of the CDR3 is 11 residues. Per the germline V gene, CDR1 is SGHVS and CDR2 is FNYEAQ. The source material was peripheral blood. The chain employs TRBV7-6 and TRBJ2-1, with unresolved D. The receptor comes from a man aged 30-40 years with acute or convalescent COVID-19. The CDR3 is CASSFGDEQFF. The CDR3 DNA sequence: TGTGCCAGCAGCTTCGGAGATGAGCAGTTCTTC.